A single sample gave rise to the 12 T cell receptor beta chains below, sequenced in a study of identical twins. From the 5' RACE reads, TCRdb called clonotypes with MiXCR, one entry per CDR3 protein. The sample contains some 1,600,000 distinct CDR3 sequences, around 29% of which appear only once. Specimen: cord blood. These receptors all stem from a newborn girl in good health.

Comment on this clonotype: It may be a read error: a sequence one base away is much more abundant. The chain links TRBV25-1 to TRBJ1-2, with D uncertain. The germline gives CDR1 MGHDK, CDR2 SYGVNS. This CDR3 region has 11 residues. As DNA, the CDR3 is TGTACCAGCAGTGAAGGGAGTGGCTACACCTTC. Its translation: CTSSEGSGYTF.

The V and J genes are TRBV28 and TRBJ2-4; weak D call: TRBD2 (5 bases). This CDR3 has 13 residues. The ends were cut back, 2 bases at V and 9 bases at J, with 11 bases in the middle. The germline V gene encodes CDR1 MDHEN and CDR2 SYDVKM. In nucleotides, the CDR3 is TGTGCCAGCAGTTTAGTGCTAGAGGGCATTCAGTACTTC. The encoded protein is CASSLVLEGIQYF. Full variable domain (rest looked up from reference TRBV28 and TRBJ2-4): DVKVTQSSRYLVKRTGEKVFLECVQDMDHENMFWYRQDPGLGLRLIYFSYDVKMKEKGDIPEGYSVSREKKERFSLILESASTNQTSMYLCASSLVLEGIQYFGAGTRLSVL.

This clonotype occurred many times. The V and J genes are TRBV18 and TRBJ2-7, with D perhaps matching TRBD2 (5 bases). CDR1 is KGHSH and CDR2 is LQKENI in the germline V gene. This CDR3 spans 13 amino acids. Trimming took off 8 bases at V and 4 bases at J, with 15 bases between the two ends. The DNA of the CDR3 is TGTGCCAGCAGCCCCGGGCGGGCGTACGAGCAGTACTTC. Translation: CASSPGRAYEQYF.

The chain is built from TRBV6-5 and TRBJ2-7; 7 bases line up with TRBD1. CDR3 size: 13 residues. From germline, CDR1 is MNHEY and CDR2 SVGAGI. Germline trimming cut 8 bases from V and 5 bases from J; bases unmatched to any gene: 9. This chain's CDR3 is CASGKDRFHEQYF. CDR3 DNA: TGTGCCAGCGGAAAGGACAGGTTCCACGAGCAGTACTTC.

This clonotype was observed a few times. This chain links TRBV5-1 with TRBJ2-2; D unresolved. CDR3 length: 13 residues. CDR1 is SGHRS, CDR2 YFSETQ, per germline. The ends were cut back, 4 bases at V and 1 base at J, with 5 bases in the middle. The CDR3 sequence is CASSVLNTGELFF. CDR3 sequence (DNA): TGCGCCAGCAGCGTTCTGAACACCGGGGAGCTGTTTTTT.

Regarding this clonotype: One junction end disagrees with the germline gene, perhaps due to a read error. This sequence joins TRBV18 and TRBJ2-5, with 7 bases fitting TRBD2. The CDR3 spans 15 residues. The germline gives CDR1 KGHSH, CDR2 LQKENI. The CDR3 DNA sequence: TGTGCCAGCTCACCACAGGGAGGGGCCCAAGAGGCCCAGTACTTC. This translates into CASSPQGGAQEAQYF.

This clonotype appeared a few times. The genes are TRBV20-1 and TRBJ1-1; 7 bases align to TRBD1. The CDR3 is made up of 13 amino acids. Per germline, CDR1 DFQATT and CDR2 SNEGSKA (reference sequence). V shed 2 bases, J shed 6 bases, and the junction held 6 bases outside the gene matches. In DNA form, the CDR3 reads TGCAGTGCTAGACAACAGGGGAGCGCTGAAGCTTTCTTT. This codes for CSARQQGSAEAFF.

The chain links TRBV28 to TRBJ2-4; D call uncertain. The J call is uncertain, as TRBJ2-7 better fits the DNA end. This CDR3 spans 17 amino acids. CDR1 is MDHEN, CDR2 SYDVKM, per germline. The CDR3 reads CASNWVRRSLVVYEQYF. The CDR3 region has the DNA TGTGCCAGCAATTGGGTCAGAAGAAGTCTAGTGGTCTACGAGCAGTACTTC.

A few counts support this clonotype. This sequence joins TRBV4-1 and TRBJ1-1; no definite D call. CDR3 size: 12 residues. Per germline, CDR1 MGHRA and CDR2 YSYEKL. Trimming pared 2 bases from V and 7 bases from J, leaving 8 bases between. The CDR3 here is CASSQSYGEAFF. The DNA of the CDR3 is TGCGCCAGCAGCCAATCGTACGGTGAAGCTTTCTTT.

CDR3 in DNA: TGTGCCAGCAGTTTGGGGGGAGGGGGTGAAGCTTTCTTT. Translated: CASSLGGGGEAFF. The V call is TRBV12-3 or TRBV12-4, the J call TRBJ1-1, with a tentative D call TRBD1 (6 bases). This CDR3 contains 13 residues. V lost 3 bases to trimming and J lost 7 bases, with 12 bases between them.

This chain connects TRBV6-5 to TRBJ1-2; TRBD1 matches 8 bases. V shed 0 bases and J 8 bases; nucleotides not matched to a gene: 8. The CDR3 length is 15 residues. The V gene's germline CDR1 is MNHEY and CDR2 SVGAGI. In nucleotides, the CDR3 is TGTGCCAGCAGTTACTCGAGGGCAGGGGGCAGGGGCTACACCTTC. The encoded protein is CASSYSRAGGRGYTF.

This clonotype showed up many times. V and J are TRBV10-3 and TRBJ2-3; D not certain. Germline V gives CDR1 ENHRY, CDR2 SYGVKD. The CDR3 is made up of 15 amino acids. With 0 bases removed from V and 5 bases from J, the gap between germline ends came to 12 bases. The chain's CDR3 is CAISESSRTGDTQYF. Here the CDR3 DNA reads TGTGCCATCAGTGAGTCCTCTAGAACCGGAGATACGCAGTATTTT.